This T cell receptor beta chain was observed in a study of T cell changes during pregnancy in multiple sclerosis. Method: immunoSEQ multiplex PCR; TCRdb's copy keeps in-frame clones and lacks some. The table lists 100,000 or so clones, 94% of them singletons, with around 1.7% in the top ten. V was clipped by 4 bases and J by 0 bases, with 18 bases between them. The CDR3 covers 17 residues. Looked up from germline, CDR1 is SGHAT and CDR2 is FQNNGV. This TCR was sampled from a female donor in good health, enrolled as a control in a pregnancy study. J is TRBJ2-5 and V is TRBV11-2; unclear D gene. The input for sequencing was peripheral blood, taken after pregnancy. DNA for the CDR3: TGTGCCAGCAGCTCTCCGTTCCCTGGGCAAAACCAAGAGACCCAGTACTTC. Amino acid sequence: CASSSPFPGQNQETQYF.